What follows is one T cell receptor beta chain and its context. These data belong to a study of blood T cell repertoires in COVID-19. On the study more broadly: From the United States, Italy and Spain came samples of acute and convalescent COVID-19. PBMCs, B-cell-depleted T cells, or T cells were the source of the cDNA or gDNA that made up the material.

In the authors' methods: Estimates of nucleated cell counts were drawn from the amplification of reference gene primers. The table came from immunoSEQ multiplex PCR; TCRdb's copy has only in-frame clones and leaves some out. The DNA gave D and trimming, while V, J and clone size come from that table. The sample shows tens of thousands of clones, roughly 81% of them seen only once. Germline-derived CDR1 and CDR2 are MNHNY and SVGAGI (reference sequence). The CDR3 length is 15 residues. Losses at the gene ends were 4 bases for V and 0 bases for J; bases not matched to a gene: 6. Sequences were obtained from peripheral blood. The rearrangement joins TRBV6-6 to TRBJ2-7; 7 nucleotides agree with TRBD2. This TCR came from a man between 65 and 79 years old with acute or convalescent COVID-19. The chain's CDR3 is CASSSDGGSSYEQYF. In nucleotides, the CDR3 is TGTGCCAGCAGTTCCGACGGGGGGAGCTCCTACGAGCAGTACTTC.